These 17 T cell receptor beta chains share one sample of origin, sequenced in a study of Ad26.COV2.S vaccination and SARS-CoV-2 variants. TCRdb's copy holds only in-frame clones and misses some; the assay was immunoSEQ multiplex PCR. The profile shows 46,000 or so clones, roughly 80% of them singletons. This material consisted of peripheral blood, taken after recovery from COVID-19. These receptors all stem from a human donor who had recovered from COVID-19.

The J gene is TRBJ2-2, the V gene TRBV5-1; TRBD1 aligns across 9 bases. Germline V gene data show CDR1 as SGHRS and CDR2 as YFSETQ. V lost 5 bases, J lost 5 bases, and 10 bases stayed unmatched. The CDR3 length is 16 residues. CDR3 bases: TGCGCCAGCAGAGCCGGGACAGGGTTTGTAACCGGGGAGCTGTTTTTT. It encodes CASRAGTGFVTGELFF.

The chain recombines TRBV10-1 with TRBJ2-7; D not certain. V gave up 2 bases and J gave up 6 bases, with 11 bases separating them. CDR1 is WNHNN, CDR2 SYGVQD, per germline (reference sequence). The CDR3 runs 13 residues. The CDR3 region is CASSELRIAEQYF. DNA for the CDR3: TGCGCCAGCAGTGAGCTCCGGATTGCCGAGCAGTACTTC.

The rearrangement links TRBV6-1 to TRBJ2-2, with 10 bases matching TRBD2. The V gene end was trimmed by 4 bases and the J gene end by 3 bases; junction bases not matched to a gene: 5. The CDR3 totals 16 residues. Germline V gene sequence: CDR1 MNHNS, CDR2 SASEGT. DNA of the CDR3: TGTGCCAGCAGTGTCCTAGCGGGGGACTACACCGGGGAGCTGTTTTTT. This translates into CASSVLAGDYTGELFF.

The chain couples TRBV10-3 to TRBJ1-2; tentatively, D is TRBD1 (5 bases). Germline V gene data show CDR1 as ENHRY and CDR2 as SYGVKD. Deletions cut 4 bases from V and 2 bases from J, with 11 bases between. The CDR3 is 14 amino acids. CDR3 coding DNA: TGTGCCATCAGTGGATGGGACGGGAACTATGGCTACACCTTC. Its translation: CAISGWDGNYGYTF.

The gene calls are TRBV15 and TRBJ1-4, with TRBD1 as a possible D gene (5 bases). CDR1 is LNHNV and CDR2 is YYDKDF in the germline V gene (reference sequence). The CDR3 runs to 17 residues. V gave up 0 bases and J gave up 0 bases, with 11 bases separating them. Here the CDR3 DNA reads TGTGCCACCAGCAGAGATTATCAAGGGGCAACTAATGAAAAACTGTTTTTT. Its translation: CATSRDYQGATNEKLFF.

The V gene is TRBV5-1, the J gene TRBJ1-1; TRBD1 might be the D (5 bases). Trimming stripped 0 bases from V and 4 bases from J, with 10 bases between. Per germline, CDR1 SGHRS and CDR2 YFSETQ. The CDR3 length is 14 residues. CDR3 region: CASSLDGGTTEAFF. The CDR3 coding sequence is TGCGCCAGCAGCTTGGACGGAGGGACCACTGAAGCTTTCTTT.

This chain connects TRBV18 to TRBJ2-7; 13 nucleotides line up with TRBD2. CDR1 is KGHSH, CDR2 LQKENI, per germline. This CDR3 comprises 15 residues. The V gene end was trimmed by 3 bases and the J gene end by 4 bases; junction bases not matched to a gene: 3. CDR3 nucleotides: TGTGCCAGCTCACCTTGGACTAGCGGGAGTTACGAGCAGTACTTC. This codes for CASSPWTSGSYEQYF.

The chain employs TRBV3-1 (or the pseudogene TRBV3-2) and TRBJ1-2; maybe TRBD1 (6 bases). Germline-derived CDR1 and CDR2 are LGHDT and YNNKEL (reference sequence). This CDR3 contains 12 residues. The V end lost 7 bases, the J end lost 9 bases, and 15 bases lay between the germline ends. CDR3 region: CASKGGTWSYTF. The DNA of the CDR3 is TGTGCCAGCAAAGGGGGGACTTGGAGCTACACCTTC.

The gene calls are TRBV6-5 and TRBJ2-4; TRBD2 aligns across 12 bases. The CDR3 is 15 amino acids. Germline CDR1 and CDR2: MNHEY and SVGAGI. The junction had 8 bases not matched to a gene; V was cut back by 9 bases and J by 5 bases. The chain's CDR3 is CASRLGLAGQNIQYF. The DNA for the CDR3 is TGTGCCAGTCGACTCGGACTAGCGGGGCAAAACATTCAGTACTTC.

The genes are TRBV18 and TRBJ1-5; 8 nucleotides align to TRBD1. This CDR3 is 14 amino acids long. CDR1 and CDR2 (germline): KGHSH, LQKENI. Trimming at V came to 3 bases and at J to 2 bases, leaving 0 bases not matched to a gene. In nucleotides, the CDR3 is TGTGCCAGCTCACCGGGACAGGGCAATCAGCCCCAGCATTTT. As protein: CASSPGQGNQPQHF. Using reference TRBV18 and TRBJ1-5 for the parts outside the CDR3, the full variable domain is NAGVMQNPRHLVRRRGQEARLRCSPMKGHSHVYWYRQLPEEGLKFMVYLQKENIIDESGMPKERFSAEFPKEGPSILRIQQVVRGDSAAYFCASSPGQGNQPQHFGDGTRLSIL.

J is TRBJ1-3 and V is TRBV5-1; D unresolved. Germline CDR1 and CDR2: SGHRS and YFSETQ. Between the trimmed V and J ends, which lost 0 bases and 4 bases, there was a span of 8 bases. The length of the CDR3 is 14 residues. The DNA of the CDR3 is TGCGCCAGCAGCTTGGGAGGGTTCGGAAACACCATATATTTT. Protein product: CASSLGGFGNTIYF.

The chain recombines TRBV29-1 with TRBJ1-2, with D maybe TRBD1 (5 bases). The length of the CDR3 is 14 residues. V was cut by 5 bases and J by 3 bases, with 16 bases left in between. The germline V gene encodes CDR1 SQVTM and CDR2 ANQGSEA. The CDR3 DNA follows: TGCAGCGTTCTAAACCGGGGCGGGGACTATGGCTACACCTTC. It encodes CSVLNRGGDYGYTF.

This chain uses TRBV7-3 with TRBJ1-1, with a tentative D call TRBD1 (6 bases). Trimming removed 5 bases from V and 1 base from J, with 8 bases in between. Germline loops: CDR1 SGHTA, CDR2 FQGTGA. The CDR3 totals 13 residues. For the CDR3, the DNA is TGTGCCAGCAGCACACAGGGGAACACTGAAGCTTTCTTT. Its translation: CASSTQGNTEAFF.

The V call is TRBV11-2, the J call TRBJ1-2, with D perhaps matching TRBD1 (6 bases). Germline V gene sequence: CDR1 SGHAT, CDR2 FQNNGV. The CDR3 has 13 residues. The V gene lost 0 bases and the J gene lost 8 bases, with 10 bases spanning the gap. The CDR3 DNA reads as TGTGCCAGCAGCTTAGAGGGGGGGCTAGGCTACACCTTC. Its translation is CASSLEGGLGYTF.

V gene TRBV19 combines with J gene TRBJ1-1; unclear D gene. Germline V lookup: CDR1 LNHDA, CDR2 SQIVND (reference sequence). Trimming pared 6 bases from V and 0 bases from J, leaving 17 bases between. The CDR3 sequence is 16 residues long. The CDR3 region is CASSPDHSRVNTEAFF. The DNA for the CDR3 is TGTGCCAGTAGCCCGGACCATTCCCGGGTGAACACTGAAGCTTTCTTT.

The chain employs TRBV30 and TRBJ1-1; D unresolved. Germline lookup yields CDR1 GTSNPN and CDR2 SVGIG (reference sequence). This CDR3 region has 13 residues. V was pared by 0 bases and J by 1 base, with 6 bases between. The CDR3 bases are TGTGCCTGGAGTGTTACGCAGAACACTGAAGCTTTCTTT. Translated, it gives CAWSVTQNTEAFF.

The chain couples TRBV5-8 to TRBJ2-7; 8 bases map to TRBD1. Germline V CDR1 and CDR2: SGHTS, YDEGEE. CDR3 length: 15 residues. Losses at the gene ends were 2 bases for V and 2 bases for J; bases not matched to a gene: 6. The CDR3 nucleotides read TGTGCCAGCAGCTTCCAGGGGGCGCTCGCCTACGAGCAGTACTTC. It translates to CASSFQGALAYEQYF.